The next 25 T cell receptor beta chains were all read from a single sample in a study of blood T cell repertoires in COVID-19. The table came from immunoSEQ multiplex PCR; TCRdb's copy has only in-frame clones and leaves some out. The data hold fewer than 300,000 clones, with about 81% observed a single time. The sample comprised peripheral blood. The receptors were gathered from a human donor with COVID-19, enrolled during active disease. The donor label of this sample is uncertain.

The chain joins TRBV14 to TRBJ2-3; 9 bases match TRBD2. The junction had 9 bases not matched to a gene; V was cut back by 2 bases and J by 3 bases. Germline-derived CDR1 and CDR2 are SGHDN and FVKESK. The CDR3 is made up of 17 amino acids. CDR3 nucleotide sequence: TGTGCCAGCAGCCAAATCCGGATAGCGGGAGTTACAGATACGCAGTATTTT. This sequence encodes CASSQIRIAGVTDTQYF.

This clone was counted between two and nine times. The chain employs TRBV28 and TRBJ1-4, with D possibly being TRBD1 (6 bases). There are 15 residues in the CDR3. V lost 4 bases and J 7 bases, leaving 16 bases between the germline ends. Germline assignment: CDR1 MDHEN and CDR2 SYDVKM. CDR3 region: CASSSLQGVGEKLFF. The CDR3 DNA reads as TGTGCCAGCAGTTCCCTACAGGGAGTCGGTGAAAAACTGTTTTTT.

As DNA, the CDR3 is TGTGCCAGAGACTTAGCCAGGGCTGCGGAAAGACGAAACTATGGCTACACCTTC. It translates to CARDLARAAERRNYGYTF. The chain employs TRBV5-8 and TRBJ1-2; D might be TRBD1 (5 bases). CDR1 is SGHTS and CDR2 is YDEGEE in the germline V gene. V lost 8 bases, J lost 2 bases, and 28 bases lay in between. The CDR3 contains 18 residues.

The V and J genes are TRBV7-2 and TRBJ1-5, with D possibly TRBD1 on 5 matching bases. The V end was cut by 1 base, the J end by 3 bases, with 10 bases between. This CDR3 has 15 residues. Germline V gene data show CDR1 as SGHTA and CDR2 as FQGNSA. CDR3 sequence (DNA): TGTGCCAGCAGCTTAGGGGCAGGGTCCAATCAGCCCCAGCATTTT. This translates into CASSLGAGSNQPQHF.

In regard to this clone: One junction end disagrees with the germline gene, perhaps due to a read error. The rearrangement joins TRBV5-4 to TRBJ2-5, with 15 nucleotides matching TRBD2. From germline, CDR1 is SGHNT and CDR2 YYREEE (reference sequence). The CDR3 spans 19 residues. The CDR3 bases are TGTGCCAGCAGCAGGACTAGCGGGAGGGCCGGTTTTCAGCAAGGGACCCAGTACTTC. Translation gives CASSRTSGRAGFQQGTQYF.

The chain links TRBV21-1 to TRBJ1-5; the table's D call, TRBD1, was not checked against the DNA. TRBV21-1 corresponds to a pseudogene. There are 14 residues in the CDR3. The CDR3 DNA sequence: TGTGCCAGCAGCGGGGGCAGCCGGAATCAGCCCCAGCATTTT. It codes for CASSGGSRNQPQHF.

This clone was detected only a few times. This rearrangement joins TRBV4-3 to TRBJ1-1; weak D call: TRBD1 (6 bases). This CDR3 region has 15 residues. Germline V CDR1 and CDR2: LGHNA, YSLEER. Trimming removed 0 bases from V and 1 base from J, with 9 bases in between. The CDR3 reads CASSQDVGGNTEAFF. DNA of the CDR3: TGCGCCAGCAGCCAAGATGTAGGGGGGAACACTGAAGCTTTCTTT.

The chain carries TRBV5-8 and TRBJ1-5; 7 positions match TRBD1. Looked up from germline, CDR1 is SGHTS and CDR2 is YDEGEE. V lost 4 bases and J lost 7; bases outside the gene matches: 2. The CDR3 is 12 amino acids. This CDR3 is CASSHRGQPQHF. The CDR3 bases are TGTGCCAGCAGCCACAGGGGACAGCCCCAGCATTTT.

This chain joins TRBV2 and TRBJ1-5, with 7 positions matching TRBD1. The germline CDR1 and CDR2 sequences are SNHLY and FYNNEI. The CDR3 extends over 14 amino acids. With 4 bases clipped from V and 5 bases from J, the junction kept 5 bases outside the gene matches. This CDR3 reads CASSATGRHQPQHF. For the CDR3, the DNA is TGTGCCAGCAGTGCGACAGGGCGTCATCAGCCCCAGCATTTT.

V gene TRBV6-5 combines with J gene TRBJ2-1; 9 bases agree with TRBD1. CDR1 and CDR2 (germline): MNHEY, SVGAGI. V shed 4 bases and J 3 bases; nucleotides not matched to a gene: 4. This CDR3 comprises 15 residues. The CDR3 DNA sequence: TGTGCCAGCAGTTCTACAGGGGGCCTCTACAATGAGCAGTTCTTC. Residues: CASSSTGGLYNEQFF.

As for this clone: Other nucleotide sequences in the sample specify the same CDR3. This chain links TRBV4-1 with TRBJ1-2; no clear D. The CDR3 has 14 residues. Germline lookup yields CDR1 MGHRA and CDR2 YSYEKL. The V end was cut by 0 bases, the J end by 1 base, with 6 bases between. This CDR3 is CASSQDTRNYGYTF. The CDR3 DNA is TGCGCCAGCAGCCAAGATACACGTAACTATGGCTACACCTTC.

The gene calls are TRBV19 and TRBJ1-5, with D maybe TRBD1 (6 bases). Trimming left V 10 bases short and J 3 bases short, with 22 bases between. The CDR3 is 16 amino acids. Per the germline V gene, CDR1 is LNHDA and CDR2 is SQIVND (reference sequence). The CDR3 DNA reads TGTGCCACCAACACGGACAGCACAACTTACAATCAGCCCCAGCATTTT. This encodes CATNTDSTTYNQPQHF.

CDR3 in DNA: TGTGCCAGCAGTTATAGCGGTGGTGACAATCAGCCCCAGCATTTT. It specifies CASSYSGGDNQPQHF. The rearrangement links TRBV6-5 to TRBJ1-5; D gene ambiguous. CDR3 length equals 15 residues. Looked up from germline, CDR1 is MNHEY and CDR2 is SVGAGI. V lost 3 bases, J lost 3 bases, and 12 bases lay in between.

The V call is TRBV24-1, the J call TRBJ2-1; the match to TRBD1 covers 9 bases. J gave up 1 base and V 3 bases, and 3 bases lay outside the gene matches. Germline values: CDR1 KGHDR, CDR2 SFDVKD. This CDR3 comprises 16 residues. CDR3 amino acids: CATSDTGTGSYNEQFF. CDR3 nucleotide sequence: TGTGCCACCAGTGATACCGGGACAGGGTCCTACAATGAGCAGTTCTTC.

This clone has just one count. This chain links TRBV5-1 with TRBJ2-2; TRBD1 agrees at 10 bases. The CDR3 runs to 16 residues. With 9 bases clipped from V and 6 bases from J, the junction kept 14 bases outside the gene matches. Germline V CDR1 and CDR2: SGHRS, YFSETQ. This CDR3 is CATRDRRQGAPGELFF. CDR3 nucleotides: TGCGCCACTAGAGACCGCCGACAGGGGGCTCCCGGGGAGCTGTTTTTT.

The chain couples TRBV4-1 to TRBJ1-2; no reliable D call. The germline CDR1 and CDR2 sequences are MGHRA and YSYEKL. The CDR3 has 13 amino acids. Trimming removed 0 bases from V and 5 bases from J, with 7 bases in between. The CDR3 spells CASSQEIEYGYTF. As DNA, the CDR3 is TGCGCCAGCAGCCAAGAAATAGAGTATGGCTACACCTTC.

The chain recombines TRBV7-9 with TRBJ1-5, with D possibly being TRBD1 (5 bases). CDR3 length equals 19 residues. The germline V gene encodes CDR1 SEHNR and CDR2 FQNEAQ (reference sequence). V gave up 0 bases and J gave up 0 bases, with 18 bases separating them. The CDR3 loop is CASSLALAGSPYSNQPQHF. In DNA form, the CDR3 reads TGTGCCAGCAGCTTAGCACTGGCAGGGTCCCCATATAGCAATCAGCCCCAGCATTTT.

V is TRBV19 and J is TRBJ1-5; 7 bases map to TRBD1. CDR1 is LNHDA and CDR2 is SQIVND in the germline V gene (reference sequence). V trimming: 4 bases; J trimming: 7 bases; junction bases outside the gene matches: 7. The CDR3 spans 14 residues. The CDR3 nucleotides are TGTGCCAGTAGTACGGGACAGATGGGGCAGCCCCAGCATTTT. Encoded protein: CASSTGQMGQPQHF.

In nucleotides, the CDR3 is TGTGCCAGCAGCGCTAGCGGGGGTTCCTACGAGCAGTACTTC. It yields the protein CASSASGGSYEQYF. The chain carries TRBV9 and TRBJ2-7, with 10 bases that match TRBD2. CDR1 is SGDLS and CDR2 is YYNGEE in the germline V gene. This CDR3 has 14 amino acids. Losses at the gene ends were 3 bases for V and 1 base for J; bases not matched to a gene: 1. Full variable domain (missing parts from reference TRBV9 and TRBJ2-7): DSGVTQTPKHLITATGQRVTLRCSPRSGDLSVYWYQQSLDQGLQFLIQYYNGEERAKGNILERFSAQQFPDLHSELNLSSLELGDSALYFCASSASGGSYEQYFGPGTRLTVT.

This CDR3 reads CASSQDRDGNQPQHF. The CDR3 coding sequence is TGCGCCAGCAGCCAAGACAGGGATGGCAATCAGCCCCAGCATTTT. This rearrangement joins TRBV4-3 to TRBJ1-5; D is possibly TRBD1 (5 bases). CDR3 length equals 15 residues. Per the germline V gene, CDR1 is LGHNA and CDR2 is YSLEER. V lost 0 bases and J 2 bases, leaving 8 bases between the germline ends.

About this clone: The identical CDR3 is also encoded by other nucleotide sequences in the sample. The genes are TRBV18 and TRBJ2-1; 9 nucleotides match TRBD1. With 3 bases clipped from V and 2 bases from J, the junction kept 2 bases outside the gene matches. The CDR3 has 15 residues. CDR1 is KGHSH, CDR2 LQKENI, per germline. In nucleotides, the CDR3 is TGTGCCAGCTCACCCGGGACAGGGACCTACAATGAGCAGTTCTTC. Amino acids: CASSPGTGTYNEQFF.

CDR3 loop: CSVSRTEAFF. Here the CDR3 DNA reads TGCAGCGTTTCCAGGACTGAAGCTTTCTTT. V usage is TRBV29-1 and J usage is TRBJ1-1; D is uncertain. Germline CDR1 reads SQVTM; CDR2 reads ANQGSEA. With 5 bases removed from V and 5 bases from J, the gap between germline ends came to 6 bases. The CDR3 contains 10 residues.

The chain couples TRBV5-1 to TRBJ2-2; TRBD1 is a possible D gene (5 bases). V lost 2 bases and J lost 4, with 12 bases in between. This CDR3 contains 15 residues. From germline, CDR1 is SGHRS and CDR2 YFSETQ. DNA of the CDR3: TGCGCCAGCAGCTTCCGATCCCAGGGCACCGGGGAGCTGTTTTTT. As protein: CASSFRSQGTGELFF.

A note on this clone: Other DNA variants within this sample encode the same CDR3. The rearrangement joins TRBV9 to TRBJ2-5, with 7 bases identical to TRBD2. Unmatched junction bases numbered 4, after V lost 0 bases and J lost 5 bases. The CDR3 runs 14 residues. CDR1 is SGDLS and CDR2 is YYNGEE in the germline V gene. The CDR3 nucleotides read TGTGCCAGCAGCGTAGGCGGGAGACGGGAGACCCAGTACTTC. Its translation is CASSVGGRRETQYF.

This clone was seen ten or more times. CDR3 sequence reads: CASSPPKGAGNQPQHF. DNA for the CDR3: TGTGCCAGCAGTCCACCCAAAGGGGCGGGAAATCAGCCCCAGCATTTT. The chain couples TRBV28 to TRBJ1-5, with D maybe TRBD1 (5 bases). The germline V and J ends were trimmed by 5 bases and 4 bases, with 18 bases remaining between them. The CDR3 length is 16 residues. The V gene's germline CDR1 is MDHEN and CDR2 SYDVKM.